The TCR beta chain under discussion was sequenced for a study of blood T cell repertoires in COVID-19. The length of the CDR3 is 15 residues. V lost 5 bases, J lost 0 bases, and 10 bases lay in between. From germline, CDR1 is KGHSH and CDR2 LQKENI. Method: immunoSEQ multiplex PCR; TCRdb's copy keeps in-frame clones and lacks some. Among roughly 210,000 clones listed, about 88% were seen once. The V and J genes are TRBV18 and TRBJ2-2; no definite D call. The sequenced material came from peripheral blood. The TCR comes from a man between 65 and 85 years old with acute or convalescent COVID-19. CDR3 loop: CASSVAVANTGELFF. The CDR3 DNA follows: TGTGCCAGCTCAGTCGCAGTGGCGAACACCGGGGAGCTGTTTTTT. The full variable domain, rest sourced from reference TRBV18 and TRBJ2-2, is NAGVMQNPRHLVRRRGQEARLRCSPMKGHSHVYWYRQLPEEGLKFMVYLQKENIIDESGMPKERFSAEFPKEGPSILRIQQVVRGDSAAYFCASSVAVANTGELFFGEGSRLTVL.